These 30 T cell receptor beta chains were sequenced from one sample in a study of identifying expanded T cells in peripheral blood. Sequencing used immunoSEQ multiplex PCR; TCRdb keeps in-frame clones, though not all of them. The data hold around 99,000 clones, with around 90% observed a single time. The sequencing input was blood. These receptors were collected from a person aged 18 to 75 in good health.

The rearrangement uses TRBV2 and TRBJ2-7; D remains ambiguous. Trimming removed 4 bases at V and 7 bases at J, with 11 bases between. Germline V lookup: CDR1 SNHLY, CDR2 FYNNEI. The CDR3 consists of 12 residues. CDR3 region: CASSAFNLEQYF. The CDR3 nucleotides are TGTGCCAGCAGTGCATTCAACTTAGAGCAGTACTTC.

This clone is a singleton in its sample. The J gene is TRBJ2-3, the V gene TRBV18; 7 positions match TRBD2. Trimming cost V 0 bases and J 4 bases; bases outside gene matches: 1. The CDR3 sequence is 14 residues long. Germline CDR1 KGHSH, CDR2 LQKENI. The CDR3 coding sequence is TGTGCCAGCTCACCACCGGGAGGGGCAGATACGCAGTATTTT. Translation: CASSPPGGADTQYF. The full variable domain, rest sourced from reference TRBV18 and TRBJ2-3, is NAGVMQNPRHLVRRRGQEARLRCSPMKGHSHVYWYRQLPEEGLKFMVYLQKENIIDESGMPKERFSAEFPKEGPSILRIQQVVRGDSAAYFCASSPPGGADTQYFGPGTRLTVL.

The rearrangement links TRBV7-3 to TRBJ2-1; D remains unclear. The CDR3 consists of 12 residues. Trimming left V 1 base short and J 10 bases short, with 8 bases between. Germline V gene lookup returns CDR1 SGHTA and CDR2 FQGTGA. DNA for the CDR3: TGTGCCAGCAGCTTAATCGGTGAGGAGCAGTTCTTC. This translates into CASSLIGEEQFF.

The V call is TRBV2, the J call TRBJ2-7; TRBD2 agrees at 9 bases. The CDR3 is 16 residues long. Germline trimming cut 5 bases from V and 0 bases from J; bases unmatched to any gene: 8. CDR1 and CDR2 from the germline V gene are SNHLY and FYNNEI. Here the CDR3 reads CASSPTGTSLSYEQYF. The CDR3 DNA is TGTGCCAGCAGTCCCACCGGGACTAGCCTCTCCTACGAGCAGTACTTC. The variable domain in full, with the rest retrieved from reference TRBV2 and TRBJ2-7, is EPEVTQTPSHQVTQMGQEVILRCVPISNHLYFYWYRQILGQKVEFLVSFYNNEISEKSEIFDDQFSVERPDGSNFTLKIRSTKLEDSAMYFCASSPTGTSLSYEQYFGPGTRLTVT.

This chain uses TRBV2 with TRBJ1-2; no firm D call. Germline loops: CDR1 SNHLY, CDR2 FYNNEI. The CDR3 totals 13 residues. V was trimmed by 4 bases and J by 5 bases, leaving 11 bases between them. The CDR3 DNA follows: TGTGCCAGCAGTGGGAGGAACATTTATGGCTACACCTTC. Its translation: CASSGRNIYGYTF.

The chain carries TRBV19 and TRBJ1-1; D possibly corresponds to TRBD1 (6 bases). This CDR3 is 15 amino acids long. V lost 1 base and J 1 base, leaving 10 bases between the germline ends. Germline V gene sequence: CDR1 LNHDA, CDR2 SQIVND (reference sequence). The CDR3 DNA is TGTGCCAGTAGTATAGGTTTAGGGGGGAACACTGAAGCTTTCTTT. It is translated as CASSIGLGGNTEAFF.

The CDR3 protein is CASSLGDSYGYTF. CDR3 DNA sequence: TGTGCCAGCAGCTTAGGGGACAGCTATGGCTACACCTTC. The chain combines TRBV7-9 with TRBJ1-2; TRBD1 matches at 7 bases. V dropped 1 base and J dropped 4; count of bases not matched to a gene: 0. CDR3 length equals 13 residues. Per the germline V gene, CDR1 is SEHNR and CDR2 is FQNEAQ (reference sequence).

This sequence joins TRBV2 and TRBJ1-2; a weak D match, TRBD1 (5 bases). Trimming took off 2 bases at V and 2 bases at J, with 18 bases between the two ends. Germline V CDR1 and CDR2: SNHLY, FYNNEI. The CDR3 totals 17 residues. CDR3 sequence: CASSEMPSMGGNYGYTF. For the CDR3, the DNA is TGTGCCAGCAGTGAAATGCCTTCAATGGGGGGGAACTATGGCTACACCTTC.

The chain links TRBV30 to TRBJ2-3; unclear D gene. This CDR3 is 12 amino acids long. The V gene lost 5 bases and the J gene lost 2 bases, with 8 bases spanning the gap. Germline CDR1 is GTSNPN and CDR2 is SVGIG (reference sequence). In DNA, the CDR3 is TGTGCCTGGCGACGAGACACAGATACGCAGTATTTT. Amino acid sequence: CAWRRDTDTQYF.

The CDR3 loop reads CASSPSNTGELFF. In nucleotides, the CDR3 is TGTGCCAGCAGCCCCTCTAACACCGGGGAGCTGTTTTTT. The rearrangement links TRBV9 to TRBJ2-2, with D uncertain. The V end was cut by 4 bases, the J end by 2 bases, with 6 bases between. There are 13 residues in the CDR3. Germline-derived CDR1 and CDR2 are SGDLS and YYNGEE.

This clone was recorded only once. The chain has TRBV5-1 and TRBJ2-7; 7 bases align to TRBD2. CDR1 SGHRS and CDR2 YFSETQ come from the germline V gene. With 4 bases clipped from V and 0 bases from J, the junction kept 7 bases outside the gene matches. CDR3 length: 15 residues. The CDR3 DNA sequence: TGCGCCAGCAGCCTGTCAGCGGGAAGCTCCTACGAGCAGTACTTC. The encoded protein is CASSLSAGSSYEQYF.

The gene calls are TRBV6-6 and TRBJ1-5; D possibly corresponds to TRBD1 (6 bases). This CDR3 spans 13 amino acids. V was trimmed by 6 bases and J by 10 bases, leaving 16 bases between them. Per germline, CDR1 MNHNY and CDR2 SVGAGI (reference sequence). As DNA, the CDR3 is TGTGCCAGCAGCCTATCCATCAGGGGCCCCCAGCATTTT. Protein sequence: CASSLSIRGPQHF.

The chain is built from TRBV7-3 and TRBJ2-1; 8 bases agree with TRBD1. The CDR3 contains 16 residues. Germline V gene data show CDR1 as SGHTA and CDR2 as FQGTGA. V was clipped by 5 bases and J by 7 bases; unmatched bases: 13. The CDR3 DNA sequence: TGTGCCAGCAGCCAGGGGGTCGGACAGGGTAGGAATGAGCAGTTCTTC. It yields the protein CASSQGVGQGRNEQFF.

The chain combines TRBV6-5 with TRBJ1-5; D may be TRBD1 (5 bases). CDR3 length: 12 residues. V lost 5 bases, J lost 10 bases, and 12 bases lay in between. From germline, CDR1 is MNHEY and CDR2 SVGAGI. CDR3: CASSQPREPQHF. In DNA form, the CDR3 reads TGTGCCAGCAGTCAACCCAGGGAACCCCAGCATTTT.

V usage is TRBV6-6 and J usage is TRBJ2-5, with D perhaps TRBD1 (5 bases). The CDR3 extends over 16 amino acids. V lost 1 base to trimming and J lost 2 bases, with 14 bases between them. Germline V lookup: CDR1 MNHNY, CDR2 SVGAGI (reference sequence). CDR3: CASSYLSRQTQETQYF. The CDR3 DNA follows: TGTGCCAGCAGTTACTTATCGAGACAGACTCAAGAGACCCAGTACTTC.

This chain connects TRBV5-1 to TRBJ1-5; D may be TRBD1 (5 bases). V lost 0 bases and J 3 bases, leaving 10 bases between the germline ends. CDR3 size: 15 residues. The V gene's germline CDR1 is SGHRS and CDR2 YFSETQ. The CDR3, as DNA: TGCGCCAGCAGCTTGGGGGGGACTGACAATCAGCCCCAGCATTTT. It codes for CASSLGGTDNQPQHF.

The V and J genes are TRBV15 and TRBJ2-1, with 9 bases fitting TRBD1. The CDR3 totals 16 residues. The V gene's germline CDR1 is LNHNV and CDR2 YYDKDF (reference sequence). V lost 1 base to trimming and J lost 9 bases; unmatched junction nucleotides: 10. CDR3 sequence reads: CATSRAPGTGSVEQFF. The DNA for the CDR3 is TGTGCCACCAGCAGAGCCCCCGGGACAGGGAGCGTTGAGCAGTTCTTC.

The chain employs TRBV10-1 and TRBJ2-7, with 9 bases aligning to TRBD1. The CDR3 runs 15 residues. The V gene end was trimmed by 7 bases and the J gene end by 4 bases; junction bases not matched to a gene: 11. The germline V gene has CDR1 WNHNN and CDR2 SYGVQD (reference sequence). Here the CDR3 reads CASTFTGTGRYEQYF. For the CDR3, the DNA is TGCGCCAGCACCTTCACCGGGACAGGGAGGTACGAGCAGTACTTC.

The chain joins TRBV7-3 to TRBJ2-3, with D perhaps matching TRBD2 (5 bases). The CDR3 has 15 residues. The germline V gene encodes CDR1 SGHTA and CDR2 FQGTGA. The V end was cut by 0 bases, the J end by 5 bases, with 12 bases between. Written as DNA, the CDR3 is TGTGCCAGCAGCTTAACACCGGGAACAAGAGATACGCAGTATTTT. Protein sequence: CASSLTPGTRDTQYF.

The sample holds one count of this clone. The chain combines TRBV25-1 with TRBJ2-7, with 12 bases that match TRBD2. Losses at the gene ends were 3 bases for V and 4 bases for J; bases not matched to a gene: 7. In germline, CDR1 is MGHDK, CDR2 SYGVNS. This CDR3 is built from 16 residues. The CDR3 DNA reads TGTGCCAGCAGTGATCCCGGACTAGCGGGATCATACGAGCAGTACTTC. It translates to CASSDPGLAGSYEQYF.

The chain uses TRBV11-1 and TRBJ2-1; TRBD2 matches at 16 bases. Per the germline V gene, CDR1 is SGHAT and CDR2 is FQDESV (reference sequence). After removal of 0 bases from V and 12 bases from J, the junction contained 11 bases not matched to a gene. The CDR3 spans 18 residues. In nucleotides, the CDR3 is TGTGCCAGCAGCTTAGCGCTTGGGACTAGCGGGAGGGCGGGTCGGCAGTTCTTC. Its protein is CASSLALGTSGRAGRQFF.

V is TRBV5-7 and J is TRBJ2-7; 9 nucleotides line up with TRBD2. TRBV5-7 is flagged as an ORF with uncertain function. After removal of 2 bases from V and 5 bases from J, the junction contained 5 bases not matched to a gene. CDR3 length: 14 residues. Here the CDR3 reads CASSLAGGTHEQYF. CDR3 DNA: TGTGCCAGCAGCTTAGCGGGAGGTACCCACGAGCAGTACTTC.

V is TRBV5-5 and J is TRBJ2-7, with D perhaps matching TRBD1 (6 bases). The V end lost 2 bases, the J end lost 3 bases, and 12 bases lay between the germline ends. This CDR3 spans 14 amino acids. Germline CDR1 and CDR2: SGHKS and YYEKEE (reference sequence). The CDR3, as DNA: TGTGCCAGCAGCTTTCAACAGGGAGTCTACGAGCAGTACTTC. It is translated as CASSFQQGVYEQYF.

This sequence joins TRBV19 and TRBJ1-5, with 9 bases fitting TRBD1. The V and J ends lost 6 bases and 5 bases, in that order; junction bases with no gene match: 5. Per the germline V gene, CDR1 is LNHDA and CDR2 is SQIVND (reference sequence). The CDR3 covers 14 residues. CDR3 in DNA: TGTGCCAGTAGCCGGACAGGGGATTATCAGCCCCAGCATTTT. Its translation is CASSRTGDYQPQHF.

The rearrangement joins TRBV7-9 to TRBJ2-2; unclear D gene. The CDR3 length is 15 residues. The germline V and J ends were trimmed by 5 bases and 3 bases, with 13 bases remaining between them. Germline values: CDR1 SEHNR, CDR2 FQNEAQ (reference sequence). CDR3 coding DNA: TGTGCCAGCAGCCCTAGGGCAGGAGACACCGGGGAGCTGTTTTTT. It yields the protein CASSPRAGDTGELFF.

The gene calls are TRBV5-4 and TRBJ1-2, with D tentatively TRBD1 (5 bases). The germline V gene encodes CDR1 SGHNT and CDR2 YYREEE (reference sequence). The V and J ends lost 2 bases and 4 bases respectively, with 18 bases between them. This CDR3 comprises 16 residues. The CDR3 here is CASSFSTALGIYGYTF. The CDR3 bases are TGTGCCAGCAGCTTCTCGACAGCCCTGGGGATCTATGGCTACACCTTC. Together with reference TRBV5-4 and TRBJ1-2, the CDR3 gives the full variable domain: ETGVTQSPTHLIKTRGQQVTLRCSSQSGHNTVSWYQQALGQGPQFIFQYYREEENGRGNFPPRFSGLQFPNYSSELNVNALELDDSALYLCASSFSTALGIYGYTFGSGTRLTVV.

The chain has TRBV11-2 and TRBJ2-1, with 9 bases matching TRBD1. CDR1 SGHAT and CDR2 FQNNGV come from the germline V gene. The CDR3 totals 13 residues. Trimming took 3 bases from V and 13 from J; bases not matched to a gene: 7. Written as DNA, the CDR3 is TGTGCCAGCAGCTTGGGACAGGGATCCGTACAGTTCTTC. It specifies CASSLGQGSVQFF.

The chain couples TRBV14 to TRBJ2-7; no reliable D call. V lost 3 bases and J lost 6, with 9 bases in between. Germline V lookup: CDR1 SGHDN, CDR2 FVKESK. The CDR3 length is 12 residues. Written as DNA, the CDR3 is TGTGCCAGCAGCCAGGGTCTGGGCGAGCAGTACTTC. This gives the protein CASSQGLGEQYF.

This rearrangement joins TRBV5-1 to TRBJ2-3; TRBD2 matches 7 bases. After removal of 3 bases from V and 0 bases from J, the junction contained 10 bases not matched to a gene. Germline-derived CDR1 and CDR2 are SGHRS and YFSETQ. The CDR3 is 17 amino acids. As DNA, the CDR3 is TGCGCCAGCAGCTCACCAGCAGGGCGGGAGAGCACAGATACGCAGTATTTT. This translates into CASSSPAGRESTDTQYF.

The V gene is TRBV18, the J gene TRBJ1-3; no firm D call. The ends were cut back, 5 bases at V and 8 bases at J, with 10 bases in the middle. The CDR3 consists of 12 residues. Germline CDR1 KGHSH, CDR2 LQKENI. The CDR3, as DNA: TGTGCCAGCTCAACGACTCTTGACACCATATATTTT. Its translation is CASSTTLDTIYF.